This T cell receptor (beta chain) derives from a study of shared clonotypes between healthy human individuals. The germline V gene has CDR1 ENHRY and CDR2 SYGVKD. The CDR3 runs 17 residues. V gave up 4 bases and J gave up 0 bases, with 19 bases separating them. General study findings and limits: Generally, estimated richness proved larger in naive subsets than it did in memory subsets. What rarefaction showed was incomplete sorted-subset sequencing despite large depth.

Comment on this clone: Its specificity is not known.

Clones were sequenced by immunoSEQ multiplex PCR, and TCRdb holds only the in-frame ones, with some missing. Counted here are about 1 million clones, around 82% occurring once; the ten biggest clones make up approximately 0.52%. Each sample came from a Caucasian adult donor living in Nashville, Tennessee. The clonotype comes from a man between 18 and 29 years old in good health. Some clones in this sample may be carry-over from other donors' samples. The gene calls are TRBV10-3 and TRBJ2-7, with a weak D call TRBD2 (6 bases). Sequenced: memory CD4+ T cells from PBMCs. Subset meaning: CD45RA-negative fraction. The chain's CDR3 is CAISALAAGFSSYEQYF. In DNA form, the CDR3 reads TGTGCCATCAGTGCGTTAGCGGCCGGCTTCAGCTCCTACGAGCAGTACTTC.